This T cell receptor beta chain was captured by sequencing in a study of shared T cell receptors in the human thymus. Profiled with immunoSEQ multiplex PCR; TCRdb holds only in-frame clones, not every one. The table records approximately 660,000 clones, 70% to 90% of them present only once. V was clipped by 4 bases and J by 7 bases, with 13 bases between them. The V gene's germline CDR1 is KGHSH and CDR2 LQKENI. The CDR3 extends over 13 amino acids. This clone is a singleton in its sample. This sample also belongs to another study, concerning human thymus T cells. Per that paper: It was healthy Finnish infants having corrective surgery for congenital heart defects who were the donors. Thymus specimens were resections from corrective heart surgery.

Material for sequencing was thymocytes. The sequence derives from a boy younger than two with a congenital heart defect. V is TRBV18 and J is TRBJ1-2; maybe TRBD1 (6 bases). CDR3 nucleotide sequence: TGTGCCAGCTCACTATACAGGGTTCGTGGCTACACCTTC. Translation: CASSLYRVRGYTF.